The entry that follows covers one TCR beta chain sequence. This record belongs to a study of blood T cell repertoires in COVID-19. The junction had 8 bases not matched to a gene; V was cut back by 4 bases and J by 7 bases. CDR1 is SNHLY, CDR2 FYNNEI, per germline. The CDR3 has 15 amino acids. Sequencing used immunoSEQ multiplex PCR; TCRdb keeps in-frame clones, though not all of them. The repertoire consists of over 150,000 clones, with about 81% occurring once and the leading ten covering 3.2%. Sequencing input: PBMCs or T cells enriched from blood (not recorded which). The chain recombines TRBV2 with TRBJ2-1; the match to TRBD1 covers 9 bases. The origin of this receptor is a woman aged 25 to 39 who had recovered from COVID-19. In nucleotides, the CDR3 is TGTGCCAGCAGTGTTCCGGGACAGGGTGGAAATGAGCAGTTCTTC. Its translation: CASSVPGQGGNEQFF.